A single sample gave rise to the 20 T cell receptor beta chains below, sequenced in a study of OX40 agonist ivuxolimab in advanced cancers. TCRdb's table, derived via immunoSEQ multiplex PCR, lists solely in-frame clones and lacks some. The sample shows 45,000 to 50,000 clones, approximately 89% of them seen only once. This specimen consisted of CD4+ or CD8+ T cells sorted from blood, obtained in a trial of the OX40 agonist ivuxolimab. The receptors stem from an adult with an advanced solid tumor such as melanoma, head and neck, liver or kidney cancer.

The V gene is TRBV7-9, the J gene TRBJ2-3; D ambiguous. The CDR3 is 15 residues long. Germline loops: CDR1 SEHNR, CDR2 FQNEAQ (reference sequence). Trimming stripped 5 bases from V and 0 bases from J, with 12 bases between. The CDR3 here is CASSARSDSTDTQYF. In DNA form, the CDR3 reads TGTGCCAGCAGCGCCCGCTCGGATAGCACAGATACGCAGTATTTT.

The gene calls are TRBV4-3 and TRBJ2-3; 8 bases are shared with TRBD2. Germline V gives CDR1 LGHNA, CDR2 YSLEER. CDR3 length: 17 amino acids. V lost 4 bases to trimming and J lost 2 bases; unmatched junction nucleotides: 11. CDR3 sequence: CASSLLMAGGPTDTQYF. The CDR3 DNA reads TGCGCCAGCAGCCTTCTAATGGCGGGAGGCCCCACAGATACGCAGTATTTT.

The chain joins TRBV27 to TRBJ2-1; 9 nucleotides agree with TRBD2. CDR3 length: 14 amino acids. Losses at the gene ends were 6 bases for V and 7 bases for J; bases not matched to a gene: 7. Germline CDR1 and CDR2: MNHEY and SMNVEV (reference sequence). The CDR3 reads CASRIAGVGNEQFF. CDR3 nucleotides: TGTGCCAGCAGGATAGCGGGAGTCGGGAATGAGCAGTTCTTC.

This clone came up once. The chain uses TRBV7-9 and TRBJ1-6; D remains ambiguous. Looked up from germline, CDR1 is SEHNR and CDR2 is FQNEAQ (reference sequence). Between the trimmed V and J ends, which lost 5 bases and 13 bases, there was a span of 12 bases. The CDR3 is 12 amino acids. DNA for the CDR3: TGTGCCAGCAGCGTGGACCCAGGCCCCCTCCACTTT. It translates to CASSVDPGPLHF.

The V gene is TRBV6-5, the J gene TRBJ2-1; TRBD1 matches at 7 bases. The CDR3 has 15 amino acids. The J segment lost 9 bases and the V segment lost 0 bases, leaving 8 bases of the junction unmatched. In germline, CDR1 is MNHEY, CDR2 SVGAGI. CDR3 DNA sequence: TGTGCCAGCAGTTACTCCACGACAGGGTCTAGTGAGCAGTTCTTC. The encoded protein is CASSYSTTGSSEQFF.

The CDR3 nucleotides are TGTGCCAGCAGCTCGACAGGGGGAGGACAGGCCCACGAGCAGTACTTC. Translation: CASSSTGGGQAHEQYF. The chain carries TRBV5-4 and TRBJ2-7; 9 bases agree with TRBD1. CDR1 SGHNT and CDR2 YYREEE come from the germline V gene (reference sequence). The V and J ends lost 3 bases and 5 bases, in that order; junction bases with no gene match: 12. This CDR3 contains 16 residues. Full variable domain (missing parts from reference TRBV5-4 and TRBJ2-7): ETGVTQSPTHLIKTRGQQVTLRCSSQSGHNTVSWYQQALGQGPQFIFQYYREEENGRGNFPPRFSGLQFPNYSSELNVNALELDDSALYLCASSSTGGGQAHEQYFGPGTRLTVT.

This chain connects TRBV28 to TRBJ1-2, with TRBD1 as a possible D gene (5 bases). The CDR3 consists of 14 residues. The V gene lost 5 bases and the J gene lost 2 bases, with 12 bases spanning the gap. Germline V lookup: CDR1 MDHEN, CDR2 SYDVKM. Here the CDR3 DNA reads TGTGCCAGCAGTAGACGGTGGGACAACTATGGCTACACCTTC. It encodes CASSRRWDNYGYTF.

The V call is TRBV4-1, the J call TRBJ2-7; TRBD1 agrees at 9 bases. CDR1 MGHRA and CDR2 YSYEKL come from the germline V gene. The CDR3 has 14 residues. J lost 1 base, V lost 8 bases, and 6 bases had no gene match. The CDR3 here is CASSGQGESYEQYV. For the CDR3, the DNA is TGCGCCAGCTCGGGACAGGGCGAATCCTACGAGCAGTACGTC.

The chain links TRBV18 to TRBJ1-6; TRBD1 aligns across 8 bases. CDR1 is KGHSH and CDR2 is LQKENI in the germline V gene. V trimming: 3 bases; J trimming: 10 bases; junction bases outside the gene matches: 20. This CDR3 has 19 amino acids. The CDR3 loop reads CASSPSAWDRSIMRSPLHF. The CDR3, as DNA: TGTGCCAGCTCACCGTCGGCATGGGACAGGTCTATAATGAGGTCACCCCTCCACTTT.

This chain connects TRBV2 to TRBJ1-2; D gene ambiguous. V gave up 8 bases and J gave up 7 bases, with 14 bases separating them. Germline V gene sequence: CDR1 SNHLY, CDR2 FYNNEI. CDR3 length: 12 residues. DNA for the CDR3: TGTGCCAGCCTGCGGACCCGCCTTGGCTACACCTTC. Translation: CASLRTRLGYTF.

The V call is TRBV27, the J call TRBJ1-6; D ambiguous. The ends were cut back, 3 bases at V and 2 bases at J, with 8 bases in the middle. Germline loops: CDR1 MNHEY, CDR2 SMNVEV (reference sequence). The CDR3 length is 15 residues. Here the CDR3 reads CASSFGDPYNSPLHF. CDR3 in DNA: TGTGCCAGCAGTTTCGGGGATCCCTATAATTCACCCCTCCACTTT.

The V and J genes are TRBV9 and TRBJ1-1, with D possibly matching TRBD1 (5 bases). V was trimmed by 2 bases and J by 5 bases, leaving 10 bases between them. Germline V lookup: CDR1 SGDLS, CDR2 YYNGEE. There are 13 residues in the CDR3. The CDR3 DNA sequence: TGTGCCAGCAGCGTTCAACAGGTGACTGAAGCTTTCTTT. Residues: CASSVQQVTEAFF.

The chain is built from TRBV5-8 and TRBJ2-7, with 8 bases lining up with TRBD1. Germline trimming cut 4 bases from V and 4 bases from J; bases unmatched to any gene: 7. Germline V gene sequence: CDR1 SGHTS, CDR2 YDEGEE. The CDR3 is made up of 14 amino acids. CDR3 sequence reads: CASSRPGQAYEQYF. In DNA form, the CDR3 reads TGTGCCAGCAGCAGACCGGGACAGGCTTACGAGCAGTACTTC.

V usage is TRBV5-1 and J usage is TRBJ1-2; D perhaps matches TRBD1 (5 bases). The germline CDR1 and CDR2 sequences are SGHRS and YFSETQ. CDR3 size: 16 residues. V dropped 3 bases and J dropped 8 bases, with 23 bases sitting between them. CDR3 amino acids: CASSSFPGLPNGGYTF. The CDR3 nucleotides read TGCGCCAGCAGCTCTTTTCCGGGACTCCCCAACGGGGGCTACACCTTC. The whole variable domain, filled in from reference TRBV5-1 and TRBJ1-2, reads KAGVTQTPRYLIKTRGQQVTLSCSPISGHRSVSWYQQTPGQGLQFLFEYFSETQRNKGNFPGRFSGRQFSNSRSEMNVSTLELGDSALYLCASSSFPGLPNGGYTFGSGTRLTVV.

The DNA for the CDR3 is TGTGCCAGCAGTTTATGGCGCAGGCTAAGCTCTGGGGCCAACGTCCTGACTTTC. Translated, it gives CASSLWRRLSSGANVLTF. The V gene is TRBV28, the J gene TRBJ2-6; D is ambiguous. The CDR3 has 18 residues. The V and J ends lost 0 bases and 0 bases respectively, with 12 bases between them. The germline V gene encodes CDR1 MDHEN and CDR2 SYDVKM.

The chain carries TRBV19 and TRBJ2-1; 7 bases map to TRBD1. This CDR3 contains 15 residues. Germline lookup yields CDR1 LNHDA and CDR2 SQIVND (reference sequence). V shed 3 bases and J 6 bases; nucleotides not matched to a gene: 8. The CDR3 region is CASSIGPAGGNEQFF. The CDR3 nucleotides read TGTGCCAGTAGTATTGGCCCGGCAGGGGGCAATGAGCAGTTCTTC.

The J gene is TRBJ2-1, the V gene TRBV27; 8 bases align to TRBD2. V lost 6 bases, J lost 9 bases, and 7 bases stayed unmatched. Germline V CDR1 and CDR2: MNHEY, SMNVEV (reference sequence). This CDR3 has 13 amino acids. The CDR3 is CASSPGLVSEQFF. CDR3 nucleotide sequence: TGTGCCAGCAGCCCGGGACTAGTCAGTGAGCAGTTCTTC.

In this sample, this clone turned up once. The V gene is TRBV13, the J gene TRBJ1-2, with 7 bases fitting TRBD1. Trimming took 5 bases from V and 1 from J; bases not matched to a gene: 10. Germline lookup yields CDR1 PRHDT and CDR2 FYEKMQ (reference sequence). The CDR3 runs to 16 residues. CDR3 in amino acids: CASSIWDSQINYGYTF. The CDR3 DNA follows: TGTGCCAGCAGCATCTGGGACAGCCAAATTAACTATGGCTACACCTTC.

The CDR3 DNA reads TGTGCCAGCAGCCATCCGGGACAGCCTAATGAAAAACTGTTTTTT. Protein sequence: CASSHPGQPNEKLFF. This chain connects TRBV7-8 to TRBJ1-4; 7 nucleotides line up with TRBD1. CDR3 length: 15 amino acids. Per germline, CDR1 SGHVS and CDR2 FQNEAQ. The ends lost 5 bases at V and 3 bases at J; junction bases unmatched: 6.

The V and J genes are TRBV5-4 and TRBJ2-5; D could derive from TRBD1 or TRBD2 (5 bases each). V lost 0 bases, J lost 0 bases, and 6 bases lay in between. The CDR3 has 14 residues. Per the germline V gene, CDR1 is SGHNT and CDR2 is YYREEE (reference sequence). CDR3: CASSLVGDQETQYF. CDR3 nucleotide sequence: TGTGCCAGCAGCTTGGTGGGGGACCAAGAGACCCAGTACTTC.